This is a list of T cell receptor beta chains from one sample in a study of graft-versus-host responses after intestinal transplantation. No antigen has been assigned to these receptors. Only in-frame clones appear in the TCRdb table, and some are missing; sequencing was by immunoSEQ multiplex PCR. The sample contains fewer than 95,000 clones, about 93% of which appear only once. Here the sequenced sample was unstimulated CD8+ T cells sorted from spleen or lymph node cells, taken before intestinal transplant. These TCRs come from a human donor who received an intestinal transplant. CDR3s include the opening cysteine and the closing phenylalanine or tryptophan. D genes are given only for firm matches. Clone sizes are given selectively: once, few, many, or a class where the clone is expanded.

cdr3_aa cdr3_nt d_call j_call clone_size v_call
CASSQDRVGEAFF TGCGCCAGCAGCCAAGACAGGGTTGGTGAAGCTTTCTTT . TRBJ1-1 once TRBV4-3
CASGPTWGGEDNSPLHF TGTGCTAGTGGTCCTACGTGGGGGGGCGAGGATAATTCACCCCTCCACTTT . TRBJ1-6 . TRBV12-5
CASSAGGAGYEQYF TGTGCCAGCAGCGCAGGGGGCGCCGGCTACGAGCAGTACTTC TRBD1 TRBJ2-7 . TRBV9
CASSQGRGTGELFF TGCGCCAGCAGCCAAGGCCGGGGGACCGGGGAGCTGTTTTTT . TRBJ2-2 . TRBV4-3
CANDRDSGNTIYF TGCGCCAACGACAGGGACTCTGGAAACACCATATATTTT TRBD1 TRBJ1-3 . TRBV10-1
CASSLSATNYGYTF TGTGCCAGCAGTTTATCAGCCACCAACTATGGCTACACCTTC . TRBJ1-2 . TRBV27
CASSQEDSKGQPQHF TGCGCCAGCAGCCAGGAGGACAGTAAGGGACAGCCCCAGCATTTT . TRBJ1-5 . TRBV4-1
CASSLAHATGGVVTEAFF TGTGCCAGCAGTTTAGCGCATGCGACAGGGGGGGTTGTCACTGAAGCTTTCTTT TRBD1 TRBJ1-1 . TRBV27
CASSLATGNQPQHF TGTGCCAGCAGCTTAGCTACAGGCAATCAGCCCCAGCATTTT . TRBJ1-5 . TRBV7-9
CASSQDFGQGSERGYTF TGCGCCAGCAGCCAAGATTTCGGACAGGGATCAGAACGTGGCTACACCTTC TRBD1 TRBJ1-2 . TRBV4-3
CSSSQDRVVNTEAFF TGCTCCAGCAGCCAAGATCGGGTGGTTAACACTGAAGCTTTCTTT . TRBJ1-1 . TRBV4-3
CASSSPGLAGLAKNIQYF TGTGCCAGCAGTTCGCCGGGACTAGCGGGGTTAGCCAAAAACATTCAGTACTTC TRBD2 TRBJ2-4 . TRBV27
CASSTGVRDSTEAFF TGTGCCAGCAGCACTGGGGTCAGGGATTCTACTGAAGCTTTCTTT . TRBJ1-1 . TRBV11-2
CASSVSPGELFF TGTGCCAGCAGCGTCTCCCCCGGGGAGCTGTTTTTT . TRBJ2-2 . TRBV9
CASSLNGGAYTGELFF TGTGCCAGCAGCTTAAATGGGGGGGCTTACACCGGGGAGCTGTTTTTT . TRBJ2-2 . TRBV7-2
CASSVGRGNSYEQYF TGTGCCAGCAGCGTAGGGCGGGGGAACTCCTACGAGCAGTACTTC TRBD2 TRBJ2-7 once TRBV9
CASSLWTGRTYEQYF TGCGCCAGCAGCTTATGGACAGGGCGGACCTACGAGCAGTACTTC TRBD1 TRBJ2-7 . TRBV5-1
CASTSPEVWTDHSYNEQFF TGTGCCAGCACCTCCCCCGAGGTTTGGACAGACCATTCCTACAATGAGCAGTTCTTC . TRBJ2-1 . TRBV7-9
CASSNQGYQPQHF TGTGCCAGCAGTAATCAGGGTTATCAGCCCCAGCATTTT . TRBJ1-5 . TRBV27
CASTVAGGTDTQYF TGCGCCAGTACCGTAGCGGGGGGCACAGATACGCAGTATTTT TRBD2 TRBJ2-3 . TRBV10-2
CASSLFKGQTYEQYF TGTGCCAGCAGCTTATTTAAAGGACAGACCTACGAGCAGTACTTC . TRBJ2-7 . TRBV5-6
CATSREGPGADTQYF TGTGCCACCAGCAGAGAGGGACCAGGGGCAGATACGCAGTATTTT . TRBJ2-3 . TRBV15
CASRSGANTEAFF TGTGCCAGCCGGTCGGGAGCGAACACTGAAGCTTTCTTT . TRBJ1-1 . TRBV11-2
CASSLKPRYEQYF TGTGCCAGCAGCTTAAAGCCACGCTACGAGCAGTACTTC . TRBJ2-7 . TRBV7-6
CASSQFAGGYRRTEAFF TGCGCCAGCAGTCAATTTGCAGGGGGCTATCGAAGGACTGAAGCTTTCTTT TRBD1 TRBJ1-1 . TRBV23-1
CTHVASNEKLFF TGCACCCATGTGGCATCTAATGAAAAACTGTTTTTT . TRBJ1-4 . TRBV1
CASSLGQGVEYEQYF TGCGCCAGCAGTCTCGGACAGGGGGTCGAATACGAGCAGTACTTC TRBD1 TRBJ2-7 . TRBV4-3
CASSKLSPPGPGGF TGTGCCAGCAGCAAGCTAAGCCCCCCGGGCCCCGGGGGCTTC . TRBJ2-7 . TRBV7-8
CASSRTSGDEQFF TGTGCCAGCAGTAGGACTAGCGGTGATGAGCAGTTCTTC TRBD2 TRBJ2-1 few TRBV2
CASSRTGEGAQRGEQYF TGTGCCAGCAGCCGCACGGGGGAAGGGGCCCAACGGGGAGAGCAGTACTTC . TRBJ2-7 . TRBV7-2
CSVDRGPSDTGELFF TGCAGCGTTGACAGGGGGCCCTCGGACACCGGGGAGCTGTTTTTT TRBD1 TRBJ2-2 . TRBV29-1
CASSWTETGTVDTGELFF TGTGCCAGCAGCTGGACTGAAACCGGGACAGTGGACACCGGGGAGCTGTTTTTT TRBD1 TRBJ2-2 . TRBV7-8
CASSPSGGLDYGYTF TGCGCCAGCAGCCCCTCCGGGGGGCTGGACTATGGCTACACCTTC . TRBJ1-2 once TRBV4-3
CASSEYPLSGTIDTQYF TGTGCCAGCAGTGAGTACCCTTTGAGCGGGACAATAGATACGCAGTATTTT . TRBJ2-3 once TRBV6-1
CASSQDFAGSRTEAFF TGCGCCAGCAGCCAAGATTTTGCGGGGAGTCGAACTGAAGCTTTCTTT . TRBJ1-1 . TRBV4-3
CASRELNRVNGYTF TGTGCCAGCAGAGAATTAAACCGGGTAAACGGCTACACCTTC . TRBJ1-2 . TRBV6-5
CASSPEGLAGTDTQYF TGCGCCAGCAGCCCGGAGGGACTAGCGGGGACAGATACGCAGTATTTT TRBD2 TRBJ2-3 . TRBV4-1
CASNGPVSGLTDTQYF TGTGCCAGCAACGGCCCGGTTAGCGGTCTCACAGATACGCAGTATTTT . TRBJ2-3 . TRBV6-6
CASSRGSYEQYF TGTGCCAGCAGTCGAGGATCCTACGAGCAGTACTTC . TRBJ2-7 . TRBV28
CASSFAGSYEQYF TGTGCCAGCAGCTTCGCCGGGTCCTACGAGCAGTACTTC . TRBJ2-7 . TRBV7-8
CASSQVLRGMEKLFF TGCGCCAGCAGCCAAGTCCTTCGGGGGATGGAAAAACTGTTTTTT . TRBJ1-4 . TRBV4-1
CASGLVRGADTDTQYF TGTGCTAGTGGTTTGGTGCGGGGGGCAGACACAGATACGCAGTATTTT TRBD2 TRBJ2-3 . TRBV12-5
CAWRPGFTADTIYF TGTGCCTGGAGACCGGGGTTTACAGCCGACACCATATATTTT . TRBJ1-3 . TRBV30
CASSPRQRRGGAGTDTQYF TGTGCCAGCAGCCCACGACAAAGGCGCGGGGGGGCTGGCACAGATACGCAGTATTTT TRBD2 TRBJ2-3 once TRBV13
CASSASTGTEAFF TGTGCCAGCAGCGCTTCGACAGGGACTGAAGCTTTCTTT TRBD1 TRBJ1-1 . TRBV5-5
CASSGGGPYEQYF TGTGCCAGCTCCGGGGGGGGGCCCTACGAGCAGTACTTC TRBD2 TRBJ2-7 . TRBV5-6
CASSQIAGGAYEQYF TGTGCCAGCAGTCAGATAGCGGGGGGAGCCTACGAGCAGTACTTC TRBD2 TRBJ2-7 . TRBV7-2
CASSIGSGPPDNEKLFF TGTGCCAGTAGTATCGGATCAGGGCCACCGGATAATGAAAAACTGTTTTTT . TRBJ1-4 once TRBV19
CSVEDRADTNYGYTF TGCAGCGTTGAAGATCGAGCAGACACTAACTATGGCTACACCTTC . TRBJ1-2 . TRBV29-1
CASSLFPGQVEETQYF TGTGCCAGCAGTTTATTCCCGGGACAGGTTGAAGAGACCCAGTACTTC TRBD1 TRBJ2-5 . TRBV27
CASSQDTPGGALDEQFF TGCGCCAGCAGCCAAGATACTCCCGGGGGGGCCTTAGATGAGCAGTTCTTC TRBD2 TRBJ2-1 . TRBV4-3
CATSSAQGVDTGELFF TGTGCCACCAGCAGCGCACAGGGGGTAGACACCGGGGAGCTGTTTTTT TRBD1 TRBJ2-2 . TRBV15
CASSRVTGYAGGYTF TGTGCCAGCAGCCGGGTGACAGGGTATGCTGGAGGCTACACCTTC TRBD1 TRBJ1-2 . TRBV7-9
CAISESSGHYQETQYF TGTGCCATCAGTGAGTCGTCGGGACATTACCAAGAGACCCAGTACTTC . TRBJ2-5 . TRBV10-3
CASSIFVGTAEYQPQHF TGTGCCAGTAGTATTTTTGTCGGCACAGCGGAATATCAGCCCCAGCATTTT . TRBJ1-5 . TRBV19
CASSQTGRYEQYF TGTGCCAGCAGCCAGACAGGGCGGTACGAGCAGTACTTC TRBD1 TRBJ2-7 . TRBV11-3
CASSQDSGGAYEQYF TGCGCCAGCAGCCAAGATAGCGGGGGGGCCTACGAGCAGTACTTC TRBD2 TRBJ2-7 once TRBV4-3
CASSPYQDTEAFF TGTGCCAGCAGTCCCTATCAGGACACTGAAGCTTTCTTT . TRBJ1-1 . TRBV27
CASISGNEQYF TGTGCCAGCATCTCCGGGAACGAGCAGTACTTC . TRBJ2-7 . TRBV5-4